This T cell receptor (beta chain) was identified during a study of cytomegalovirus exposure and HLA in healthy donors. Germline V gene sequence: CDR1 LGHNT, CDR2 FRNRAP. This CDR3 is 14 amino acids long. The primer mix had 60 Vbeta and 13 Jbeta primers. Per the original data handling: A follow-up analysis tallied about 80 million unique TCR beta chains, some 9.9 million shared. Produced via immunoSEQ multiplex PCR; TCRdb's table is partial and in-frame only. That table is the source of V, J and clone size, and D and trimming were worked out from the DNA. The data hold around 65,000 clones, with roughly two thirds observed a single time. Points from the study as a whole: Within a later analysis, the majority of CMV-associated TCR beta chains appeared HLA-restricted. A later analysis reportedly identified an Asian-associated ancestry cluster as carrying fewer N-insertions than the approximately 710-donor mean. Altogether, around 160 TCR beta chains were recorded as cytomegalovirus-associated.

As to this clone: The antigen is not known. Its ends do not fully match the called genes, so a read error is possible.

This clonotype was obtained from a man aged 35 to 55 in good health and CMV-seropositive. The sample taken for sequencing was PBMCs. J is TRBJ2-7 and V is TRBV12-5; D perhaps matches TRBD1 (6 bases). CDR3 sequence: CASGSGTPTYKQYF. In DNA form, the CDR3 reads TGTGCTAGTGGATCCGGGACACCTACCTACAAGCAGTACTTC.